This section outlines one TCR beta chain sequence together with its context. In the original workflow: Estimates of nucleated cell counts were drawn from the amplification of reference gene primers. The table came from immunoSEQ multiplex PCR; TCRdb's copy has only in-frame clones and leaves some out. D and trimming were read from the DNA, whereas the V and J calls and clone size are those reported in that table. The sample contains approximately 340,000 clones, about 83% of which appear only once. This entry comes from a study of blood T cell repertoires in COVID-19. Study context: Samples of COVID-19 (acute and convalescent) were obtained from the United States, Italy and Spain. PBMCs, B-cell-depleted T cells, or T cells were the source of the cDNA or gDNA that made up the material.

Germline lookup yields CDR1 SEHNR and CDR2 FQNEAQ (reference sequence). Trimming removed 1 base from V and 7 bases from J; junction bases left unmatched: 6. CDR3 length equals 15 residues. The TCR comes from a man under 40 with active or convalescent COVID-19. The sample consisted of peripheral blood. The V and J genes are TRBV7-9 and TRBJ2-1, with 8 bases lining up with TRBD2. This CDR3 reads CASSLGSGRGNEQFF. CDR3 DNA sequence: TGTGCCAGCAGCTTAGGTTCCGGGAGGGGGAATGAGCAGTTCTTC.